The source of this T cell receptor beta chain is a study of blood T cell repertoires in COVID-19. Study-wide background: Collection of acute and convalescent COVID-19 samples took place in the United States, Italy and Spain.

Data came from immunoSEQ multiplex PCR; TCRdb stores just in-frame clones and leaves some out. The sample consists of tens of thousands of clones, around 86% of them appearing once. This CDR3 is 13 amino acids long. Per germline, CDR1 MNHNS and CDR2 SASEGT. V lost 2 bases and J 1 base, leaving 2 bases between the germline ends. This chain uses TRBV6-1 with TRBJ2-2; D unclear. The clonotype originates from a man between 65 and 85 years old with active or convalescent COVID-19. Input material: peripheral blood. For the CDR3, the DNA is TGTGCCAGCAGTGAACTGAACACCGGGGAGCTGTTTTTT. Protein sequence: CASSELNTGELFF.